This T cell receptor beta chain was found in a study of shared T cell receptors in the human thymus. The repertoire was sequenced with immunoSEQ multiplex PCR; TCRdb's copy has only in-frame clones and lacks some. Of 550,000 to 800,000 clones in the sample, 80% to 90% were seen once. As to this clone: Other DNA sequences in this sample translate to the same CDR3.

The CDR3 sequence is 13 residues long. Germline V CDR1 and CDR2: MNHEY, SMNVEV (reference sequence). V dropped 3 bases and J dropped 4 bases, with 9 bases sitting between them. The same data also contributed to another study, on human thymus T cells. That report notes: Thymus pieces cut out during corrective heart surgery were the tissue that was used.

The chain links TRBV27 to TRBJ1-2; no firm D call. The sequenced material came from thymocytes. This sequence originates from a girl under three years old with a congenital heart defect. The CDR3 region is CASSLSGGYGYTF. In DNA, the CDR3 is TGTGCCAGCAGTTTGAGCGGAGGCTATGGCTACACCTTC.